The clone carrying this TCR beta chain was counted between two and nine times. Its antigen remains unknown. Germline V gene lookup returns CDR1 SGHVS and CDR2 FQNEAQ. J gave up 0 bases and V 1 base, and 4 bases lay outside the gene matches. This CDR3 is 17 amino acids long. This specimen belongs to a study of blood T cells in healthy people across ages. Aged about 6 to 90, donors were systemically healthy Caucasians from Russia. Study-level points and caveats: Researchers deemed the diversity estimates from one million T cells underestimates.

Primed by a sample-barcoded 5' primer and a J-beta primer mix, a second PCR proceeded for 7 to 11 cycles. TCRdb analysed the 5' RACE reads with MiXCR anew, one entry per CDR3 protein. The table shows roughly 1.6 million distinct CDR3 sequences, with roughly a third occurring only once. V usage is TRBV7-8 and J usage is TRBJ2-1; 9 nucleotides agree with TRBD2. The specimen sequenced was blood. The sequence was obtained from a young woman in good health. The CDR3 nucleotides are TGTGCCAGCAGCTTAGAGCCTAGCGGGAACTCCTACAATGAGCAGTTCTTC. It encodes CASSLEPSGNSYNEQFF.